The 8 T cell receptor beta chains given below trace back to one sample, sequenced in a study of CD8+CD57+ T cells in acquired aplastic anemia. CDR3 and TCR beta VDJ profiling relied on genomic DNA as the template. TCRdb recomputed calls from the reads with MiXCR, one row per CDR3 protein. The table has roughly 250,000 distinct CDR3 sequences, less than 85% seen once. All patients picked for sequencing had shown, by flow cytometry, an expansion of CD8+CD57+ cells. The sequenced material came from sorted CD4+, CD8+, or CD8+CD57+ T cells (not recorded which) from PBMCs. All receptors come from a human donor with aplastic anemia.

As to this clonotype: One end of the junction does not line up with germline, which may come from a read error. This chain connects TRBV7-8 to TRBJ2-3; D may be TRBD2 (6 bases). In germline, CDR1 is SGHVS, CDR2 FQNEAQ. The CDR3 extends over 13 amino acids. CDR3 sequence (DNA): TGTGCCAGCGGGGAAGCGGGCACAGATACTAAGCATTTT. Translating it yields CASGEAGTDTKHF.

This chain joins TRBV7-8 and TRBJ2-3; D gene unclear. V lost 0 bases and J lost 8, with 12 bases in between. The length of the CDR3 is 14 residues. CDR1 and CDR2 (germline): SGHVS, FQNEAQ. The CDR3 sequence: CASSLAKGPGTQYF. Written as DNA, the CDR3 is TGTGCCAGCAGCTTAGCGAAAGGTCCAGGTACGCAGTATTTT.

This rearrangement joins TRBV19 to TRBJ1-3; D unclear. The germline V and J ends were trimmed by 6 bases and 0 bases, with 9 bases remaining between them. The CDR3 has 14 residues. CDR1 is LNHDA, CDR2 SQIVND, per germline (reference sequence). Here the CDR3 DNA reads TGTGCCAGTAGGGATCTGGGCTCTGGAAACACCATATATTTT. It yields the protein CASRDLGSGNTIYF. Full variable domain (missing parts from reference TRBV19 and TRBJ1-3): DGGITQSPKYLFRKEGQNVTLSCEQNLNHDAMYWYRQDPGQGLRLIYYSQIVNDFQKGDIAEGYSVSREKKESFPLTVTSAQKNPTAFYLCASRDLGSGNTIYFGEGSWLTVV.

This clonotype was picked up a small number of times. The chain employs TRBV19 and TRBJ1-2; D not resolved. V lost 4 bases to trimming and J lost 1 base, with 4 bases between them. CDR1 is LNHDA and CDR2 is SQIVND in the germline V gene (reference sequence). This CDR3 comprises 12 residues. This CDR3 is CASSKVNYGYTF. CDR3 DNA: TGTGCCAGTAGTAAGGTTAACTATGGCTACACCTTC. Using reference TRBV19 and TRBJ1-2 for the parts outside the CDR3, the full variable domain is DGGITQSPKYLFRKEGQNVTLSCEQNLNHDAMYWYRQDPGQGLRLIYYSQIVNDFQKGDIAEGYSVSREKKESFPLTVTSAQKNPTAFYLCASSKVNYGYTFGSGTRLTVV.

As concerns this clonotype: This is likely a read error, given that the CDR3 carries no conserved phenylalanine or tryptophan at its end. The limits of the CDR3 on the DNA are not certain, so only TCRdb's listed CDR3 is given. This chain joins TRBV7-2 and TRBJ1-5; the table's D gene call, TRBD1, was not cross checked with the DNA. Germline V CDR1 and CDR2: SGHTA, FQGNSA. The CDR3 totals 13 residues, both ends included. This CDR3 is CASSIEGGLTQGY.

The V call is TRBV11-3, the J call TRBJ2-5, with D uncertain. The CDR3 has 14 amino acids. The ends were cut back, 4 bases at V and 4 bases at J, with 13 bases in the middle. Germline lookup yields CDR1 SGHNT and CDR2 YENEEA. The DNA for the CDR3 is TGTGCCAGCAGCTGGGGTCCTTTAGTAGAGACCCAGTACTTC. It codes for CASSWGPLVETQYF.

Of note for this clonotype: Since the CDR3 does not end with the conserved phenylalanine or tryptophan, this likely comes from a read error. The DNA is omitted, as the CDR3 cannot be located on it reliably, and the CDR3 follows TCRdb's listing. This chain joins TRBV7-3 and TRBJ2-3; the D call TRBD2 from the table was never checked on the DNA. Germline-derived CDR1 and CDR2 are SGHTA and FQGTGA. The CDR3 is 13 residues long, ends included. The CDR3 protein is CASSSGGTWGEYL.

The chain uses TRBV24-1 and TRBJ2-3; weak D call: TRBD1 (6 bases). The CDR3 has 13 amino acids. V lost 9 bases to trimming and J lost 9 bases, with 18 bases between them. CDR1 and CDR2 (germline): KGHDR, SFDVKD. The CDR3 bases are TGTGCCACCGTGGACGGGGACACCGGGACGCAGTATTTT. This gives the protein CATVDGDTGTQYF.